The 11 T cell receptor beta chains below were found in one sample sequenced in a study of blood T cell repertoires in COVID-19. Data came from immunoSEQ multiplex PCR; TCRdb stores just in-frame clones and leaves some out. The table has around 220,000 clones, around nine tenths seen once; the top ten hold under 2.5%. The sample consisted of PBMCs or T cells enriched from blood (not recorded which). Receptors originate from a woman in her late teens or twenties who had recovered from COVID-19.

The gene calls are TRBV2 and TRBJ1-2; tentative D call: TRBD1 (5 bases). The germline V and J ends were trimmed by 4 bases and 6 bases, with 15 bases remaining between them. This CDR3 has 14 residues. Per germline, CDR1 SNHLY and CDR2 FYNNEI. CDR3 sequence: CASSGGGGFDGYTF. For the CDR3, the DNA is TGTGCCAGCAGTGGAGGTGGGGGGTTCGATGGCTACACCTTC.

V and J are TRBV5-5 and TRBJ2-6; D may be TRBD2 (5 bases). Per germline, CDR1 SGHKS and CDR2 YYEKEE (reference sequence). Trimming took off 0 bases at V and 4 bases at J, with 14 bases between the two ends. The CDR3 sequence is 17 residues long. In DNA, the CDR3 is TGTGCCAGCAGCTTGGCGGGGTCCGGAACCGGGGCCAACGTCCTGACTTTC. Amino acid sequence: CASSLAGSGTGANVLTF.

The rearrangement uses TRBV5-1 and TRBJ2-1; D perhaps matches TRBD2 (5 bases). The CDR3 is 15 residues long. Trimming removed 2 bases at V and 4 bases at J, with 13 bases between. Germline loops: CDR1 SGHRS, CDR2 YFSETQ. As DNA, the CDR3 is TGCGCCAGCAGCTTAGGTGGGAGAGAGTACAATGAGCAGTTCTTC. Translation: CASSLGGREYNEQFF.

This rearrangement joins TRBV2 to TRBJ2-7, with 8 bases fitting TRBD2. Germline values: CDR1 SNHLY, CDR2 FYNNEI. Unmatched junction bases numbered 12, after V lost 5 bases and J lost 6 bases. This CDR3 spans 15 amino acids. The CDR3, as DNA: TGTGCCAGCAGTCGACTAGCGTCCGGAGGGTCCGAGCAGTACTTC. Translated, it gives CASSRLASGGSEQYF. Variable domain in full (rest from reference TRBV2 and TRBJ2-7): EPEVTQTPSHQVTQMGQEVILRCVPISNHLYFYWYRQILGQKVEFLVSFYNNEISEKSEIFDDQFSVERPDGSNFTLKIRSTKLEDSAMYFCASSRLASGGSEQYFGPGTRLTVT.

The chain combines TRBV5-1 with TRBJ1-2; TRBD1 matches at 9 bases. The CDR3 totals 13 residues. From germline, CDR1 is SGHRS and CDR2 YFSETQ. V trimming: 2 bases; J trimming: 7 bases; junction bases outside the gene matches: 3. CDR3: CASSLTGGLGYTF. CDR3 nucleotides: TGCGCCAGCAGCTTAACAGGGGGCCTTGGCTACACCTTC.

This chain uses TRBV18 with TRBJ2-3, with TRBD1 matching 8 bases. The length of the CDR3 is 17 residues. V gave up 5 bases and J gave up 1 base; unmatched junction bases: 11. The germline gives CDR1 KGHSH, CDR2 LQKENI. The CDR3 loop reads CASSYQVRTGRTDTQYF. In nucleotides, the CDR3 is TGTGCCAGCTCATACCAGGTCCGGACAGGGCGCACAGATACGCAGTATTTT.

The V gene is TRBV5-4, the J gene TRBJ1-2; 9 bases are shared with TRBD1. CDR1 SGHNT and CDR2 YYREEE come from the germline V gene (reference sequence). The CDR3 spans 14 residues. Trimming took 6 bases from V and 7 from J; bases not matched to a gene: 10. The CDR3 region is CASTRDREAFGYTF. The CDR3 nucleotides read TGTGCCAGCACCCGGGACAGGGAGGCTTTTGGCTACACCTTC.

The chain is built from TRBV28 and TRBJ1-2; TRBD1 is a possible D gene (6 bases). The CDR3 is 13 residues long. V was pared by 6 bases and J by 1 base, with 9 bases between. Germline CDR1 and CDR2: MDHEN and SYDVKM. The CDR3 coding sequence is TGTGCCAGCAGCGTGGACAGTAACTATGGCTACACCTTC. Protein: CASSVDSNYGYTF.

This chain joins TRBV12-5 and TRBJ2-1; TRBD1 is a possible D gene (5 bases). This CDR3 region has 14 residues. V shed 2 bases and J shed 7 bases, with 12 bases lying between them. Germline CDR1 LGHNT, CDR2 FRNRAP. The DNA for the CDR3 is TGTGCTAGTGGTTTGACGCCCCCAGGGAATGAGCAGTTCTTC. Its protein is CASGLTPPGNEQFF.

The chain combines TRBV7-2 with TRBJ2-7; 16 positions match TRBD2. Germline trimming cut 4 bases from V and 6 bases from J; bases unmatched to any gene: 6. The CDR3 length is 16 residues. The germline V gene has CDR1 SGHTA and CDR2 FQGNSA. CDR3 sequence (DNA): TGTGCCAGCAGCTGGAAAGGGACTAGCGGGGGGGTCGAGCAGTACTTC. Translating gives CASSWKGTSGGVEQYF.

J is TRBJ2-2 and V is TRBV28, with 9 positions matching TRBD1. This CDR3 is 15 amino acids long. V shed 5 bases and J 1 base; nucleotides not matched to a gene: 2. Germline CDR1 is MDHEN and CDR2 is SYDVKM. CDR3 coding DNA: TGTGCCAGCAGTACGGGACAGGGGAACACCGGGGAGCTGTTTTTT. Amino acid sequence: CASSTGQGNTGELFF.